This T cell receptor beta chain was retrieved from a study of cytomegalovirus exposure and HLA in healthy donors. Study conclusions and caveats: It was only CMV serostatus that was available as immune exposure information.

PCR amplification relied on 60 Vbeta primers (plus 13 Jbeta primers). TCRdb's table, derived via immunoSEQ multiplex PCR, lists solely in-frame clones and lacks some. The data contain about 120,000 clones, approximately 15% of them singletons. This clone has only a few counts. As yet, its antigen is unknown. Trimming removed 8 bases from V and 4 bases from J, with 12 bases in between. Germline CDR1 and CDR2: SGHVS and FQNEAQ. This CDR3 has 13 amino acids. Sequencing used PBMCs. The clonotype originates from a woman under 30 in good health and CMV-seronegative. The chain links TRBV7-8 to TRBJ1-5, with a possible D match to TRBD1 (6 bases). DNA of the CDR3: TGTGCCAGCGGGGGGGCATCTAATCAGCCCCAGCATTTT. Translated, it gives CASGGASNQPQHF.